This is a list of T cell receptor beta chains from one sample in a study of T cell responses to AZD1222 COVID-19 vaccine. Libraries were prepared by immunoSEQ multiplex PCR; TCRdb keeps only in-frame clonotypes and omits some of them. The repertoire has under 200,000 clones, about 90% of them found once; the top ten carry around 2%. Sample: peripheral blood, taken on day 0 of AZD1222 vaccination. These receptors all stem from an adult in good health. Both conserved end residues are part of each CDR3. D genes are given only for firm matches. Clone sizes are given selectively: once, few, many, or a class where the clone is expanded.

NA NA 14 TRBJ2-7 TRBV30 CAWSVGRGRGEQYF TGTGCCTGGAGTGTAGGCAGGGGTCGAGGGGAGCAGTACTTC
NA NA 15 TRBJ2-3 TRBV7-8 CASSLESGWADTQYF TGTGCCAGCAGCTTAGAGTCAGGGTGGGCAGATACGCAGTATTTT
NA NA 13 TRBJ1-5 TRBV6-5 CASRRRGNQPQHF TGTGCCAGCAGGCGTCGGGGAAATCAGCCCCAGCATTTT
NA NA 15 TRBJ1-1 TRBV27 CASSLNKLTLAEAFF TGTGCCAGCAGTTTAAATAAACTGACCCTCGCTGAAGCTTTCTTT
NA NA 16 TRBJ2-3 TRBV5-1 CASSLAGVRGTDTQYF TGCGCCAGCAGCTTGGCCGGGGTTCGTGGCACAGATACGCAGTATTTT
NA NA 14 TRBJ2-3 TRBV11-3 CASSLGLLTDTQYF TGTGCCAGCAGCTTAGGACTTCTCACAGATACGCAGTATTTT
NA NA 16 TRBJ2-7 TRBV28 CASRSRGAKPLYEQYF TGTGCCAGCAGGTCGCGTGGGGCCAAGCCCCTCTACGAGCAGTACTTC
NA TRBD1 13 TRBJ2-1 TRBV5-4 CASSAGQANEQFF TGTGCCAGCAGCGCGGGACAGGCAAATGAGCAGTTCTTC
NA NA 12 TRBJ2-7 TRBV25-1 CASSWSSYEQYF TGTGCCAGCTCATGGTCCAGCTACGAGCAGTACTTC
NA NA 13 TRBJ1-1 TRBV11-3 CASSSRRNTEAFF TGTGCCAGCAGCTCGAGGAGGAACACTGAAGCTTTCTTT
NA NA 14 TRBJ1-1 TRBV5-1 CASSASGQNTEAFF TGCGCCAGCAGCGCATCTGGACAGAACACTGAAGCTTTCTTT
NA TRBD1 12 TRBJ1-4 TRBV28 CASTQGGEKLFF TGTGCCAGCACCCAGGGGGGTGAAAAACTGTTTTTT
NA NA 16 TRBJ1-4 TRBV19 CASSTTGEGTNEKLFF TGTGCCAGTAGCACGACCGGAGAGGGAACTAATGAAAAACTGTTTTTT
NA NA 13 TRBJ2-7 TRBV11-3 CASRIFNPYEQYF TGTGCCAGCAGAATTTTCAACCCCTACGAGCAGTACTTC
NA TRBD1 16 TRBJ2-1 TRBV19 CASSTGQGRSYNEQFF TGTGCCAGTAGTACCGGACAGGGTAGGTCCTACAATGAGCAGTTCTTC
few NA 13 TRBJ1-1 TRBV3-1/TRBV3-2 CASSQGGGAEAFF TGTGCCAGCAGCCAAGGCGGGGGGGCTGAAGCTTTCTTT
NA NA 16 TRBJ2-1 TRBV5-4 CASSKSGGAIYNEQFF TGTGCCAGCAGCAAATCTGGAGGGGCAATTTACAATGAGCAGTTCTTC
NA NA 12 TRBJ2-3 TRBV2 CASMKTTDTQYF TGTGCCAGCATGAAGACTACAGATACGCAGTATTTT
NA NA 15 TRBJ1-5 TRBV28 CASSLSTGFGQPQHF TGTGCCAGCAGTTTATCCACAGGTTTCGGCCAGCCCCAGCATTTT
few NA 17 TRBJ1-5 TRBV27 CASNSLRSGFSNQPQHF TGTGCCAGCAACTCCTTAAGGTCGGGTTTTAGCAATCAGCCCCAGCATTTT
NA NA 15 TRBJ2-7 TRBV6-5 CASSYSGDGAYEQYF TGTGCCAGCAGTTACTCTGGCGACGGTGCCTACGAGCAGTACTTC
NA NA 15 TRBJ2-5 TRBV29-1 CSVEPGRGAGETQYF TGCAGCGTTGAACCTGGTCGGGGGGCGGGAGAGACCCAGTACTTC
NA NA 13 TRBJ1-2 TRBV7-2 CASSLPSDNGYTF TGTGCCAGCAGCTTGCCCTCGGATAACGGCTACACCTTC
NA TRBD1 18 TRBJ1-4 TRBV19 CASSIDGDSKSLREKLFF TGTGCCAGTAGTATAGACGGGGACAGTAAAAGTTTGAGGGAAAAACTGTTTTTT
NA TRBD1 14 TRBJ1-5 TRBV5-6 CASSPGTANQPQHF TGTGCCAGCAGCCCCGGGACAGCTAATCAGCCCCAGCATTTT
NA NA 12 TRBJ1-1 TRBV28 CASSPVNTEAFF TGTGCCAGCAGTCCGGTGAACACTGAAGCTTTCTTT
NA NA 15 TRBJ1-5 TRBV28 CASSFLTGPNQPQHF TGTGCCAGCAGTTTCTTGACAGGACCTAATCAGCCCCAGCATTTT
NA NA 16 TRBJ1-5 TRBV4-3 CASSQELGLGNQPQHF TGCGCCAGCAGCCAAGAATTGGGGCTCGGCAATCAGCCCCAGCATTTT
NA NA 15 TRBJ2-3 TRBV7-2 CASSPQTGRTDTQYF TGTGCCAGCAGCCCCCAGACAGGACGCACAGATACGCAGTATTTT
NA NA 14 TRBJ2-5 TRBV5-5 CASNQWTVQETQYF TGTGCCAGCAACCAATGGACAGTTCAAGAGACCCAGTACTTC
NA NA 16 TRBJ2-7 TRBV7-9 CASSLISLVNEYEQYF TGTGCCAGCAGCTTAATAAGTCTGGTGAACGAATACGAGCAGTACTTC
NA NA 16 TRBJ1-1 TRBV15 CATSREGGRLNTEAFF TGTGCCACCAGCAGAGAGGGGGGCAGGTTGAACACTGAAGCTTTCTTT
NA NA 15 TRBJ1-6 TRBV11-2 CASSLTGSYNSPLHF TGTGCCAGCAGCTTGACAGGCTCCTATAATTCACCCCTCCACTTT
NA NA 14 TRBJ2-5 TRBV28 CASQFPGSGATQYF TGTGCCAGCCAGTTCCCGGGGTCGGGGGCGACCCAGTACTTC
NA NA 16 TRBJ1-5 TRBV6-4 CASRASGHHGTQPQHF TGTGCCAGCAGAGCCTCGGGGCATCATGGGACTCAGCCCCAGCATTTT
NA NA 13 TRBJ2-7 TRBV3-1/TRBV3-2 CASSPTGPYEQYF TGTGCCAGCAGTCCTACAGGGCCCTACGAGCAGTACTTC
NA NA 14 TRBJ2-7 TRBV27 CASSFHGLSYEQYF TGTGCCAGCAGTTTCCATGGACTATCCTACGAGCAGTACTTC
NA TRBD1 15 TRBJ2-7 TRBV10-3 CAISRLGDRSYEQYF TGTGCCATCAGTAGGCTGGGGGACAGATCTTACGAGCAGTACTTC
NA NA 12 TRBJ2-2 TRBV12-3/TRBV12-4 CASRENTGELFF TGTGCCAGCAGGGAAAACACCGGGGAGCTGTTTTTT
NA NA 16 TRBJ2-7 TRBV7-2 CASSLAPSGISYEQYF TGTGCCAGCAGCTTAGCCCCAAGCGGTATATCCTACGAGCAGTACTTC
NA NA 11 TRBJ2-1 TRBV20-1 CSARSWLEQFF TGCAGTGCTAGAAGTTGGCTTGAGCAGTTCTTC
NA TRBD1 15 TRBJ1-4 TRBV5-4 CASSEKQGANEKLFF TGTGCCAGCAGCGAGAAACAGGGGGCTAATGAAAAACTGTTTTTT
NA NA 12 TRBJ1-2 TRBV19 CATSGLGYGYTF TGTGCCACCTCAGGGTTGGGCTATGGCTACACCTTC
few NA 12 TRBJ2-7 TRBV3-1/TRBV3-2 CASSLQKYEQYF TGTGCCAGCAGCCTGCAGAAGTACGAGCAGTACTTC
NA NA 16 TRBJ2-3 TRBV28 CASSPLDVIRTDTQYF TGTGCCAGCAGTCCGCTAGACGTTATAAGAACAGATACGCAGTATTTT
NA NA 12 TRBJ2-1 TRBV5-6 CASSSGNNEQFF TGTGCCAGCAGCTCGGGAAACAATGAGCAGTTCTTC
NA NA 13 TRBJ2-7 TRBV6-2/TRBV6-3 CASSSGRTYEQYF TGTGCCAGCAGTTCCGGGAGAACATACGAGCAGTACTTC
NA NA 13 TRBJ1-5 TRBV2 CASSEGSFQPQHF TGTGCCAGCAGCGAGGGTTCGTTTCAGCCCCAGCATTTT
few NA 16 TRBJ1-2 TRBV7-9 CASSLAQATPPYGYTF TGTGCCAGCAGCTTAGCGCAGGCTACACCCCCCTATGGCTACACCTTC
NA TRBD1 15 TRBJ2-2 TRBV5-4 CASSLGTGVFGELFF TGTGCCAGCAGCTTGGGGACAGGGGTTTTCGGGGAGCTGTTTTTT